The clone carrying this T cell receptor beta chain has more than one count but fewer than ten. This CDR3 is 15 amino acids long. The V gene lost 1 base and the J gene lost 0 bases, with 10 bases spanning the gap. The germline CDR1 and CDR2 sequences are SGHTA and FQGNSA. The record originates from a study of human T cells and chemical hapten exposure. The time point is: pre-sensitization, week 0. Treatment given: therapeutic diphenylcyclopropenone sensitization with weekly scalp DPC. Blood collection happened ahead of applying each patch test. TCRdb reprocessed the RACE reads via MiXCR and lists one record per CDR3 protein. Here the sample spans 95,000 to 150,000 distinct CDR3 sequences, roughly 13% being singletons.

V usage is TRBV7-2 and J usage is TRBJ2-7; D is possibly TRBD1 (6 bases). The specimen comprised whole blood, sampled in connection with sensitization to the hapten diphenylcyclopropenone (DPC). The receptor's source is a woman younger than 30 with alopecia areata. Some clones in this sample may be carry-over from other donors' samples. For the CDR3, the DNA is TGTGCCAGCAGCTTAGGACAGGACACCTCCTACGAGCAGTACTTC. As protein: CASSLGQDTSYEQYF.